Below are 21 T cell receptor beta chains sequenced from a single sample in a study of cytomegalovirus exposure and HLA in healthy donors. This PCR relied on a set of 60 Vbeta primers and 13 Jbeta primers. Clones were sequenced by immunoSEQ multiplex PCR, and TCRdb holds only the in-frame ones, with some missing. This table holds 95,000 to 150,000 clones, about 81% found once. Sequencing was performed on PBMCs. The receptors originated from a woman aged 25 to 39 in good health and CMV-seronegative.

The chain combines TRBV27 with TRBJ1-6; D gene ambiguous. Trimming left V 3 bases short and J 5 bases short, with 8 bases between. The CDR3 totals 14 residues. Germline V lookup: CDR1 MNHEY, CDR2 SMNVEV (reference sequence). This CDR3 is CASSFAGNNSPLHF. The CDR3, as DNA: TGTGCCAGCAGTTTTGCCGGTAATAATTCACCCCTCCACTTT.

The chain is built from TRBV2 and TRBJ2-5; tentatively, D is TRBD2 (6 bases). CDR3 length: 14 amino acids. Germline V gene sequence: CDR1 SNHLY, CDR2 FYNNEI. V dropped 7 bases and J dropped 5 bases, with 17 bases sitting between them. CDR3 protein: CASNREYRAETQYF. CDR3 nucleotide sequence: TGTGCCAGCAACCGGGAGTACCGAGCGGAGACCCAGTACTTC.

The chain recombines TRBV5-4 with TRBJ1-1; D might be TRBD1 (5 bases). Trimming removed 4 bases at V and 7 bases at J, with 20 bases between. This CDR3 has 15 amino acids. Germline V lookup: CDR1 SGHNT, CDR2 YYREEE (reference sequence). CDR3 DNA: TGTGCCAGCAGCCTCCTGGGGGGAGTAAGTGGTGAAGCTTTCTTT. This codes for CASSLLGGVSGEAFF.

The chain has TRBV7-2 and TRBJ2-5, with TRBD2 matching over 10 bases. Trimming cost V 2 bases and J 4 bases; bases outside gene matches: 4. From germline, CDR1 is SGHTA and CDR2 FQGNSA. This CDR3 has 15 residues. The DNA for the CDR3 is TGTGCCAGCAGCTTACCAGCGGGAGGGAGAGAGACCCAGTACTTC. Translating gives CASSLPAGGRETQYF. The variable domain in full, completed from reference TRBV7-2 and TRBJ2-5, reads GAGVSQSPSNKVTEKGKDVELRCDPISGHTALYWYRQSLGQGLEFLIYFQGNSAPDKSGLPSDRFSAERTGGSVSTLTIQRTQQEDSAVYLCASSLPAGGRETQYFGPGTRLLVL.

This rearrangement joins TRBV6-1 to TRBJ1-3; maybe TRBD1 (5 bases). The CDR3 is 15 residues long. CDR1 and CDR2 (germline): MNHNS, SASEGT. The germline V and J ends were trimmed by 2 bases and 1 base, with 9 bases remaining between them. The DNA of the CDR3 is TGTGCCAGCAGTGAACGGGGGGTGTCTGGAAACACCATATATTTT. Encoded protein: CASSERGVSGNTIYF.

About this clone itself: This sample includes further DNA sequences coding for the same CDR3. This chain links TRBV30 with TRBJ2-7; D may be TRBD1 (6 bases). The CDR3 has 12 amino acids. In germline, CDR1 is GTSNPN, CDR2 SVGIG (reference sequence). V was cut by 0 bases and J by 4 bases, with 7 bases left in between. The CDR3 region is CAWSVQGYEQYF. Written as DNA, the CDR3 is TGTGCCTGGAGTGTTCAGGGGTACGAGCAGTACTTC.

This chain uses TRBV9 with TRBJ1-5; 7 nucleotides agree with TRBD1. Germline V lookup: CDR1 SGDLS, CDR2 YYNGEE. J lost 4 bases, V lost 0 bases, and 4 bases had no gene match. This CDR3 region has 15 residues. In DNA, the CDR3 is TGTGCCAGCAGCGTAGACGGGACAGTAAATCAGCCCCAGCATTTT. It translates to CASSVDGTVNQPQHF.

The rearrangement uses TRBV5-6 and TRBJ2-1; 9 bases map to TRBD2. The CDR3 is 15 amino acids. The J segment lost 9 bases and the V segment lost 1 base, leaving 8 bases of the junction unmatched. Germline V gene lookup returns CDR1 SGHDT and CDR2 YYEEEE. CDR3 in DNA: TGTGCCAGCAGCTTGAGGGCTAGCGGGGCTAGTGAGCAGTTCTTC. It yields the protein CASSLRASGASEQFF.

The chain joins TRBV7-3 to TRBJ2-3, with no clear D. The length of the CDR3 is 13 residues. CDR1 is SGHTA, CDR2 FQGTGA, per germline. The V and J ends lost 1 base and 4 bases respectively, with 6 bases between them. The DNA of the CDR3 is TGTGCCAGCAGCTTAAGTTCTCCAGATACGCAGTATTTT. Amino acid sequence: CASSLSSPDTQYF.

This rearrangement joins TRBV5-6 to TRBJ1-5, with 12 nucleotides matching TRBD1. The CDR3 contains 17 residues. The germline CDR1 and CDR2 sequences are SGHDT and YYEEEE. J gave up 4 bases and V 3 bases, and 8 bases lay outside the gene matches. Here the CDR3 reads CASSSYGTGGSNQPQHF. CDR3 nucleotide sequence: TGTGCCAGCAGCTCATACGGGACAGGGGGCAGTAATCAGCCCCAGCATTTT.

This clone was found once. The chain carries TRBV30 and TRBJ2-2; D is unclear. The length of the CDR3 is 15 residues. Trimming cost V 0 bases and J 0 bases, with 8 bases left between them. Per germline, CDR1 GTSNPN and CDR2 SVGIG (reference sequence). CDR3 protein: CAWSVAGANTGELFF. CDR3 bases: TGTGCCTGGAGTGTGGCAGGCGCGAACACCGGGGAGCTGTTTTTT.

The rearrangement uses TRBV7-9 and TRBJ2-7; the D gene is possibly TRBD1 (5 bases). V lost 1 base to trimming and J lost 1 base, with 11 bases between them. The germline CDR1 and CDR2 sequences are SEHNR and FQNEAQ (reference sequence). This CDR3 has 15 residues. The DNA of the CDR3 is TGTGCCAGCAGCTTAGATTCCCAGGGATCCTACGAGCAGTACTTC. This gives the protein CASSLDSQGSYEQYF.

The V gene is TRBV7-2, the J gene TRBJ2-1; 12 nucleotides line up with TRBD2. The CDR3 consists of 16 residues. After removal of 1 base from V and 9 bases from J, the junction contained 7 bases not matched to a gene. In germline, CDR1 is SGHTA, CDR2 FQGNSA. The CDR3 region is CASSLGGLAGISEQFF. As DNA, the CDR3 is TGTGCCAGCAGCTTAGGCGGACTAGCGGGAATCAGTGAGCAGTTCTTC.

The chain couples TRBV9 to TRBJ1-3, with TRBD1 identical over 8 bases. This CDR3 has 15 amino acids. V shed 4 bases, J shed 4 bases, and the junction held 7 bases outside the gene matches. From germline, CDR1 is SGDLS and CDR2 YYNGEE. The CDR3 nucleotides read TGTGCCAGCAGCTTGCCCGCAGGGGGCGGAAACACCATATATTTT. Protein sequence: CASSLPAGGGNTIYF.

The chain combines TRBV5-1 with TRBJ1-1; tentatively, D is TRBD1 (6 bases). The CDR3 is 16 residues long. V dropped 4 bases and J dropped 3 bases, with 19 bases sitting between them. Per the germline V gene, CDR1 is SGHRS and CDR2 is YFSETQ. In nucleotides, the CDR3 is TGCGCCAGCAGCCGTATCGTAACAGGGTTGGACACTGAAGCTTTCTTT. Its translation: CASSRIVTGLDTEAFF.

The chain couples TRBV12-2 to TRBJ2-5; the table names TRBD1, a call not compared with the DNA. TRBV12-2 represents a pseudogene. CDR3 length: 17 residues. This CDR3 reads CASRGRQGRVTGETQYF. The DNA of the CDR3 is TGTGCAAGTCGCGGCCGACAGGGGAGGGTAACGGGGGAGACCCAGTACTTC.

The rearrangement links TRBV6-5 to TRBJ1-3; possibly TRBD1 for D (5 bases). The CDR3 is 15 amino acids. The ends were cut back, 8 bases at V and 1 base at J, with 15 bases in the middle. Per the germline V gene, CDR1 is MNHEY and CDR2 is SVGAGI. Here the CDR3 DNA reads TGTGCCAGCGCATTAAGCAGGGTATCTGGAAACACCATATATTTT. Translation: CASALSRVSGNTIYF.

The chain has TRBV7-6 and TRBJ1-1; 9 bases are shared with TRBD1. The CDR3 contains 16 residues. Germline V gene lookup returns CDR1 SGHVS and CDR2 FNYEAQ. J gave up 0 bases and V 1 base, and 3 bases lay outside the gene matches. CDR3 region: CASSLEGTGLNTEAFF. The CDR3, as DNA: TGTGCCAGCAGCTTAGAGGGGACAGGGTTGAACACTGAAGCTTTCTTT.

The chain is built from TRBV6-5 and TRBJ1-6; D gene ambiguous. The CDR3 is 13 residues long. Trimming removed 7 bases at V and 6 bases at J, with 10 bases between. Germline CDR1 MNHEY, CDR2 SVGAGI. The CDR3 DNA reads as TGTGCCAGCACCCTCACACCTAATTCACCCCTCCACTTT. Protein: CASTLTPNSPLHF.

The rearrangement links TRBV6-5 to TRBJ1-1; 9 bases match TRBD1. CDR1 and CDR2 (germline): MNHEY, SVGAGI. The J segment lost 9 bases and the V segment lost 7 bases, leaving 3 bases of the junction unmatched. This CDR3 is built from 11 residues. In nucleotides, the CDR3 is TGTGCCAGCAAAGGGACAGGGCAAGCTTTCTTT. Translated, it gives CASKGTGQAFF.

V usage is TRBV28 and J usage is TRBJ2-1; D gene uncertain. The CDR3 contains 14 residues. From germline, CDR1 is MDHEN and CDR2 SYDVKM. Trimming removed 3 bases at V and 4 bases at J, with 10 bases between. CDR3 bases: TGTGCCAGCAGTTTTGTGTCTTTTTACAATGAGCAGTTCTTC. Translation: CASSFVSFYNEQFF.